This T cell receptor (beta chain) was recovered during a study of CD8 T cells in Susac syndrome. The length of the CDR3 is 14 residues. With V trimmed by 2 bases and J by 4 bases, 5 bases remained unmatched. CDR1 SGHNT and CDR2 YYREEE come from the germline V gene (reference sequence). Each multiple sclerosis control was a treatment-naive patient with relapsing-remitting disease that was either stable or active. Negative isolation was applied to CD8+ and CD4+ T cells, and FACS enrichment was applied to TEMRA cells. RNA totalling about 0.45 to 1 ug underwent reverse transcription with random hexamers. With immunoSEQ multiplex PCR, TCR beta CDR3 was amplified across 54 Vbeta and 13 Jbeta. TCRdb re-called the immunoSEQ multiplex PCR reads through MiXCR, storing one row per CDR3 protein. The sample includes fewer than 350,000 distinct CDR3 sequences, about nine tenths of them seen just once.

Sequences were obtained from CD8+ T cells from PBMCs. The chain employs TRBV5-4 and TRBJ2-7; the match to TRBD2 covers 8 bases. The source is a human donor with multiple sclerosis. CDR3 DNA sequence: TGTGCCAGCAGCTTCGGGCGGGGGGCATACGAGCAGTACTTC. Protein product: CASSFGRGAYEQYF.